The 23 T cell receptor beta chains in this list originate from one sample, sequenced in a study of TIL therapy for anti-PD-1-resistant metastatic lung cancer. The libraries were made with immunoSEQ v3. Measured with immunoSEQ multiplex PCR; TCRdb has only the in-frame clones, and not every one. Altogether approximately 92,000 clones are present, roughly 65% being singletons, with the ten largest covering roughly 9.8%. Described time point: pre-treatment sample, taken before nivolumab and TIL therapy. Tumor tissue came from excised metastases, mostly pleural nodules or supraclavicular lymph nodes. This specimen was tumor tissue, taken at baseline. Receptors originate from a person aged 25-80 years with non-small cell lung cancer.

The DNA of the CDR3 is TGTGCCAGCACCCCCCACGGGGACTATGGCTACACCTTC. Translating it yields CASTPHGDYGYTF. The chain couples TRBV5-5 to TRBJ1-2; D remains unclear. Germline loops: CDR1 SGHKS, CDR2 YYEKEE (reference sequence). The CDR3 runs to 13 residues. The ends were cut back, 6 bases at V and 3 bases at J, with 12 bases in the middle.

The chain combines TRBV5-4 with TRBJ2-1; perhaps TRBD2 as D (6 bases). V lost 0 bases, J lost 4 bases, and 17 bases lay in between. The CDR3 runs to 17 residues. CDR1 SGHNT and CDR2 YYREEE come from the germline V gene (reference sequence). The CDR3 spells CASSLEPSGVGYNEQFF. The CDR3 nucleotides read TGTGCCAGCAGCTTGGAGCCGTCGGGAGTGGGGTACAATGAGCAGTTCTTC.

This sequence joins TRBV6-5 and TRBJ1-2; 8 bases align to TRBD1. Trimming at V came to 2 bases and at J to 7 bases, leaving 3 bases not matched to a gene. Germline V gene lookup returns CDR1 MNHEY and CDR2 SVGAGI. The CDR3 is 13 amino acids. CDR3: CASSYGTGAGYTF. The CDR3 bases are TGTGCCAGCAGTTACGGGACAGGAGCTGGCTACACCTTC.

Regarding this clone: A junction end diverges from the germline sequence, so it may reflect a read error. The rearrangement joins TRBV7-7 to TRBJ2-2; D is uncertain. Germline V gene lookup returns CDR1 SSHAT and CDR2 FNYEAQ (reference sequence). This CDR3 has 14 amino acids. CDR3 region: CASSLSEMSGELFF. For the CDR3, the DNA is TGTGCTAGCAGCTTATCCGAAATGTCCGGGGAGCTGTTTTTT.

CDR3 sequence: CASSEAGQGAPSTEAFF. The CDR3 nucleotides are TGTGCCAGCAGTGAAGCGGGACAGGGGGCGCCCAGCACTGAAGCTTTCTTT. The V gene is TRBV6-1, the J gene TRBJ1-1; TRBD1 agrees at 12 bases. This CDR3 region has 17 residues. Trimming cost V 0 bases and J 4 bases; bases outside gene matches: 6. Germline V gene lookup returns CDR1 MNHNS and CDR2 SASEGT.

This clone was counted many times. This specimen includes other DNA sequences encoding the same CDR3. This rearrangement joins TRBV18 to TRBJ2-7; TRBD1 matches 9 bases. V was pared by 3 bases and J by 4 bases, with 4 bases of the junction left unmatched. Germline lookup yields CDR1 KGHSH and CDR2 LQKENI. CDR3 length equals 14 residues. CDR3 in DNA: TGTGCCAGCTCACCCAGACAGGGGGTATACGAGCAGTACTTC. Translating gives CASSPRQGVYEQYF.

CDR3 sequence (DNA): TGTGCCATCAGTCAGACAGGGGCCCCCCATGAGCAGTTCTTC. It is translated as CAISQTGAPHEQFF. The V gene is TRBV10-3, the J gene TRBJ2-1; TRBD1 agrees at 8 bases. Trimming at V came to 5 bases and at J to 8 bases, leaving 8 bases not matched to a gene. The germline CDR1 and CDR2 sequences are ENHRY and SYGVKD. This CDR3 contains 14 residues.

CDR3 region: CASRRRASGHNEQFF. The CDR3, as DNA: TGTGCCAGCAGGCGTCGAGCTAGCGGTCACAATGAGCAGTTCTTC. The chain has TRBV7-2 and TRBJ2-1; 7 bases agree with TRBD2. The trim removed 6 bases at V and 5 bases at J, leaving 10 bases unmatched. Germline values: CDR1 SGHTA, CDR2 FQGNSA. The CDR3 covers 15 residues.

This chain uses TRBV4-3 with TRBJ2-7; 7 positions match TRBD1. Unmatched junction bases numbered 3, after V lost 1 base and J lost 6 bases. Germline CDR1 and CDR2: LGHNA and YSLEER. This CDR3 has 13 residues. CDR3 DNA sequence: TGCGCCAGCAGCCAAGGACAGGGTCGCGAGCAGTACTTC. Amino acids: CASSQGQGREQYF.

The V call is TRBV27, the J call TRBJ1-1; D not certain. Trimming stripped 5 bases from V and 0 bases from J, with 16 bases between. Germline CDR1 reads MNHEY; CDR2 reads SMNVEV (reference sequence). CDR3 length: 16 amino acids. The CDR3 reads CASSPFGGLLNTEAFF. The DNA of the CDR3 is TGTGCCAGCAGTCCCTTCGGAGGGCTATTGAACACTGAAGCTTTCTTT.

This clone was picked up a small number of times. This chain joins TRBV30 and TRBJ2-2; 14 positions match TRBD2. The CDR3 sequence is 15 residues long. V lost 3 bases, J lost 7 bases, and 4 bases stayed unmatched. Germline CDR1 GTSNPN, CDR2 SVGIG (reference sequence). CDR3 nucleotides: TGTGCCTGGAGCCCGGGACTAGCGGGAGTCGGGGAGCTGTTTTTT. It specifies CAWSPGLAGVGELFF.

The chain joins TRBV6-5 to TRBJ2-5; possibly TRBD2 for D (5 bases). The V gene's germline CDR1 is MNHEY and CDR2 SVGAGI. Trimming took off 6 bases at V and 2 bases at J, with 16 bases between the two ends. The CDR3 runs 15 residues. The CDR3 DNA is TGTGCCAGCAGGACCACAACCGGGAAGCAAGAGACCCAGTACTTC. Its protein product is CASRTTTGKQETQYF.

The chain couples TRBV28 to TRBJ1-5; the match to TRBD1 covers 7 bases. This CDR3 is built from 15 residues. Germline V lookup: CDR1 MDHEN, CDR2 SYDVKM. V gave up 8 bases and J gave up 0 bases; unmatched junction bases: 7. Written as DNA, the CDR3 is TGTGCCAGCCTGGGACAGTTTTATAGCAATCAGCCCCAGCATTTT. It yields the protein CASLGQFYSNQPQHF.

Concerning this clone itself: Other DNA sequences in this specimen translate into the identical CDR3. The chain is built from TRBV18 and TRBJ1-4; TRBD1 matches at 9 bases. Germline-derived CDR1 and CDR2 are KGHSH and LQKENI. Trimming took 3 bases from V and 5 from J; bases not matched to a gene: 1. The CDR3 totals 14 residues. The CDR3, as DNA: TGTGCCAGCTCACCCGGGACAGGGAATGAAAAACTGTTTTTT. It specifies CASSPGTGNEKLFF.

This clone occurred a few times. The chain combines TRBV12-2 with TRBJ1-5; TRBD1 was called by the table and not checked on the DNA. TRBV12-2 is a known pseudogene. The CDR3 extends over 16 amino acids. CDR3 DNA: TGTGCAAGTCGCCTAAGGACAGCTTATAGCAATCAGCCCCAGCATTTT. The encoded protein is CASRLRTAYSNQPQHF.

The chain links TRBV7-9 to TRBJ2-3, with 7 bases identical to TRBD1. J was trimmed by 5 bases and V by 3 bases; bases with no gene match: 5. Germline CDR1 is SEHNR and CDR2 is FQNEAQ (reference sequence). This CDR3 region has 14 residues. The CDR3 DNA is TGTGCCAGCAGCTTGACCTCAGGGGGAGATACGCAGTATTTT. Its translation: CASSLTSGGDTQYF.

This rearrangement joins TRBV9 to TRBJ2-1; D is unresolved. The CDR3 covers 17 residues. Germline CDR1 and CDR2: SGDLS and YYNGEE. V lost 4 bases, J lost 7 bases, and 24 bases lay in between. DNA of the CDR3: TGTGCCAGCAGCCCCGTAGGGTACCCGGCCGGTTTGAATGAGCAGTTCTTC. It specifies CASSPVGYPAGLNEQFF.

The chain employs TRBV3-1 (or the pseudogene TRBV3-2) and TRBJ1-2, with TRBD1 matching over 7 bases. CDR1 is LGHDT and CDR2 is YNNKEL in the germline V gene (reference sequence). The CDR3 totals 13 residues. J lost 5 bases, V lost 4 bases, and 4 bases had no gene match. The CDR3 region is CASSPGQPYGYTF. CDR3 DNA sequence: TGTGCCAGCAGCCCGGGACAGCCGTATGGCTACACCTTC.

This clone has more than one count but fewer than ten. The gene calls are TRBV7-2 and TRBJ1-6; TRBD1 aligns across 7 bases. The CDR3 is made up of 13 amino acids. V was clipped by 2 bases and J by 10 bases; unmatched bases: 2. The germline V gene has CDR1 SGHTA and CDR2 FQGNSA. CDR3 sequence reads: CASSLQGGSPLHF. CDR3 coding DNA: TGTGCCAGCAGCTTACAGGGGGGATCACCCCTCCACTTT.

The genes are TRBV2 and TRBJ2-7, with D perhaps matching TRBD1 or TRBD2 (5 bases each). The CDR3 runs to 12 residues. The V end lost 6 bases, the J end lost 3 bases, and 9 bases lay between the germline ends. Looked up from germline, CDR1 is SNHLY and CDR2 is FYNNEI. In DNA form, the CDR3 reads TGTGCCAGCAGGGGGGACGGCTACGAGCAGTACTTC. This translates into CASRGDGYEQYF.

This clone has a handful of counts. The V call is TRBV5-6, the J call TRBJ2-3; 11 nucleotides agree with TRBD2. The trim removed 5 bases at V and 4 bases at J, leaving 15 bases unmatched. There are 18 residues in the CDR3. Looked up from germline, CDR1 is SGHDT and CDR2 is YYEEEE. The CDR3 is CASSPPSGRPPRADTQYF. In DNA, the CDR3 is TGTGCCAGCAGTCCTCCTAGCGGGAGGCCTCCCAGGGCAGATACGCAGTATTTT. Full variable domain (missing parts from reference TRBV5-6 and TRBJ2-3): DAGVTQSPTHLIKTRGQQVTLRCSPKSGHDTVSWYQQALGQGPQFIFQYYEEEERQRGNFPDRFSGHQFPNYSSELNVNALLLGDSALYLCASSPPSGRPPRADTQYFGPGTRLTVL.

V is TRBV7-8 and J is TRBJ2-7; a possible D gene is TRBD1 (7 bases). The CDR3 sequence is 15 residues long. Trimming stripped 1 base from V and 3 bases from J, with 13 bases between. Looked up from germline, CDR1 is SGHVS and CDR2 is FQNEAQ. CDR3 loop: CASSLGQGGRYEQYF. CDR3 coding DNA: TGTGCCAGCAGCTTAGGTCAGGGGGGTCGCTACGAGCAGTACTTC.

The chain links TRBV19 to TRBJ2-5; D gene ambiguous. V lost 2 bases, J lost 1 base, and 2 bases lay in between. CDR3 size: 12 residues. CDR1 is LNHDA and CDR2 is SQIVND in the germline V gene (reference sequence). The DNA for the CDR3 is TGTGCCAGTAGTATACTCCAAGAGACCCAGTACTTC. Translating gives CASSILQETQYF.